This record covers a single TCR beta chain. Its antigen is still unknown. Data came from immunoSEQ multiplex PCR; TCRdb stores just in-frame clones and leaves some out. This sample has around 330,000 clones, with roughly 70% found just once. The data were obtained in a study of shared clonotypes between healthy human individuals. Overall study: The plates for each donor numbered three CD4 naive, three CD4 memory, two CD8 naive and one CD8 memory. General observations from the study: It was observed that about 5% of naive CD4 clonotypes were shared across a handful of donors.

Trimming stripped 4 bases from V and 7 bases from J, with 18 bases between. Germline CDR1 LNHDA, CDR2 SQIVND (reference sequence). The CDR3 consists of 15 residues. Material: memory CD4+ T cells sorted from blood. The sample's subset: CD45RA-negative fraction. This chain joins TRBV19 and TRBJ2-3; a possible D gene is TRBD1 (7 bases). The TCR originated in a man aged 30-40 years in good health. The CDR3 spells CASSSGTDSAYTQYF. DNA for the CDR3: TGTGCCAGTAGTAGCGGGACAGACTCCGCATATACGCAGTATTTT.